Listed here are 9 T cell receptor beta chains from one sample, sequenced in a study of T cell responses to AZD1222 COVID-19 vaccine. Repertoires were generated with immunoSEQ multiplex PCR, while TCRdb's copy carries only in-frame clones and drops some. Altogether about 120,000 clones are present, approximately 90% being singletons, with the ten largest covering 2.5% to 3.5%. The sequencing here drew on peripheral blood, taken 28 days after the second AZD1222 dose. All receptors derive from an adult who received the AZD1222 COVID-19 vaccine.

The rearrangement links TRBV2 to TRBJ1-6; 8 positions agree with TRBD1. Unmatched junction bases numbered 4, after V lost 3 bases and J lost 9 bases. CDR3 length: 14 residues. The germline gives CDR1 SNHLY, CDR2 FYNNEI. The CDR3 sequence is CASSDGTGLSPLHF. CDR3 sequence (DNA): TGTGCCAGCAGTGACGGGACAGGTCTTTCACCCCTCCACTTT.

This clone appeared once. The chain joins TRBV29-1 to TRBJ1-5, with D possibly being TRBD1 (5 bases). This CDR3 is 14 amino acids long. The V gene's germline CDR1 is SQVTM and CDR2 ANQGSEA. V was shortened by 6 bases and J by 2 bases, with 14 bases between the two germline ends. CDR3 region: CSVSQGGGNQPQHF. The CDR3 bases are TGCAGCGTCTCTCAGGGCGGGGGCAATCAGCCCCAGCATTTT.

The chain links TRBV7-9 to TRBJ1-1, with 7 nucleotides matching TRBD1. The CDR3 spans 13 residues. Trimming cost V 3 bases and J 4 bases; bases outside gene matches: 2. Germline loops: CDR1 SEHNR, CDR2 FQNEAQ (reference sequence). In DNA form, the CDR3 reads TGTGCCAGCAGCTTCACAGGGGCCACTGAAGCTTTCTTT. Translating it yields CASSFTGATEAFF.

The V and J genes are TRBV3-1 (or the pseudogene TRBV3-2) and TRBJ2-5; D is tentatively TRBD1 or TRBD2 (6 bases each). Germline CDR1 LGHDT, CDR2 YNNKEL (reference sequence). V was shortened by 3 bases and J by 5 bases, with 13 bases between the two germline ends. The length of the CDR3 is 14 residues. CDR3 bases: TGTGCCAGCAGCCAGCCCGGGGGCCGGGAGACCCAGTACTTC. The encoded protein is CASSQPGGRETQYF.

The V gene is TRBV14, the J gene TRBJ2-7, with D tentatively TRBD2 (6 bases). There are 14 residues in the CDR3. Germline CDR1 and CDR2: SGHDN and FVKESK. V lost 4 bases to trimming and J lost 0 bases, with 10 bases between them. CDR3 coding DNA: TGTGCCAGCAGCCCTTTCGGGGGCTCCTACGAGCAGTACTTC. Protein: CASSPFGGSYEQYF.

This clone was recorded only once. The genes are TRBV6-2 or TRBV6-3 and TRBJ1-4; 10 bases map to TRBD1. The CDR3 runs to 14 residues. Germline values: CDR1 MNHEY, CDR2 SVGEGT. The junction had 6 bases not matched to a gene; V was cut back by 6 bases and J by 8 bases. CDR3 loop: CASRPPGQGEKLFF. In DNA, the CDR3 is TGTGCCAGCAGGCCTCCGGGACAGGGGGAAAAACTGTTTTTT.

This clone appeared a single time. The CDR3 reads CASSRDEVVEQYF. The CDR3 nucleotides read TGTGCCAGCAGCCGGGACGAGGTAGTCGAGCAGTACTTC. V is TRBV3-1 (or the pseudogene TRBV3-2) and J is TRBJ2-7; D is possibly TRBD1 or TRBD2 (5 bases each). Germline CDR1 LGHDT, CDR2 YNNKEL (reference sequence). V was pared by 4 bases and J by 6 bases, with 13 bases between. This CDR3 has 13 amino acids.

This rearrangement joins TRBV25-1 to TRBJ2-2; 11 nucleotides align to TRBD2. The CDR3 consists of 16 residues. Trimming removed 7 bases from V and 5 bases from J; junction bases left unmatched: 9. Germline V gives CDR1 MGHDK, CDR2 SYGVNS. The CDR3 sequence is CASTITSGGGTGELFF. The CDR3 nucleotides read TGTGCCAGCACCATCACTAGCGGGGGTGGTACCGGGGAGCTGTTTTTT.

V is TRBV6-5 and J is TRBJ2-7; 10 nucleotides line up with TRBD1. There are 14 residues in the CDR3. Germline-derived CDR1 and CDR2 are MNHEY and SVGAGI. Trimming at V came to 6 bases and at J to 6 bases, leaving 8 bases not matched to a gene. The CDR3 nucleotides read TGTGCCAGCAGATCCGGGACAGGGGCAAGCGAGCAGTACTTC. It codes for CASRSGTGASEQYF.